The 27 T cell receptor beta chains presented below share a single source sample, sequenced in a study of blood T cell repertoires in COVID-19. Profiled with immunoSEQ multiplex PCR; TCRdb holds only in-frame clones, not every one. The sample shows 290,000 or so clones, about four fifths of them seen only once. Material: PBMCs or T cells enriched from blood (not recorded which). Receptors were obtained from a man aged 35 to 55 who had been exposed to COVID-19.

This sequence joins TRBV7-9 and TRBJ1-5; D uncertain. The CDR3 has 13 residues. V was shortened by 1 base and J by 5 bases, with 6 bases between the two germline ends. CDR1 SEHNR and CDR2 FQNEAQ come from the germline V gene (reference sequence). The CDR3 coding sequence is TGTGCCAGCAGCTTAGGTAGTTATCAGCCCCAGCATTTT. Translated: CASSLGSYQPQHF.

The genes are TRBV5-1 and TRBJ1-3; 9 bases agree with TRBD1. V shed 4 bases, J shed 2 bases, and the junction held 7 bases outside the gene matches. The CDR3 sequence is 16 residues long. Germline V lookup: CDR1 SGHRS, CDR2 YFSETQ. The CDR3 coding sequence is TGCGCCAGCAGCGCCCAAGGACAGGGGACTGGAAACACCATATATTTT. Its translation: CASSAQGQGTGNTIYF.

CDR3 region: CAWSVGTEHNEQFF. CDR3 nucleotides: TGTGCCTGGAGTGTGGGGACAGAACACAATGAGCAGTTCTTC. This chain links TRBV30 with TRBJ2-1; 7 bases agree with TRBD1. This CDR3 has 14 residues. V was pared by 0 bases and J by 5 bases, with 4 bases of the junction left unmatched. The germline CDR1 and CDR2 sequences are GTSNPN and SVGIG (reference sequence).

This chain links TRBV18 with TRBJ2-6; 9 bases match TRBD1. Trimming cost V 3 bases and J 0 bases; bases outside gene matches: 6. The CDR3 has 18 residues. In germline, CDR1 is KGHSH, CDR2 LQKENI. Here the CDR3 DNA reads TGTGCCAGCTCACCCGGGACAGGGCATTACTCTGGGGCCAACGTCCTGACTTTC. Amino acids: CASSPGTGHYSGANVLTF.

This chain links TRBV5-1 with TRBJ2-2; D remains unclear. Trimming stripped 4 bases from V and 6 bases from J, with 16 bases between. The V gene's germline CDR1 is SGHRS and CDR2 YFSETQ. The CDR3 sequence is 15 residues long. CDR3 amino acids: CASSRQTGVAGELFF. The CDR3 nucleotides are TGCGCCAGCAGCAGACAAACCGGCGTTGCCGGGGAGCTGTTTTTT.

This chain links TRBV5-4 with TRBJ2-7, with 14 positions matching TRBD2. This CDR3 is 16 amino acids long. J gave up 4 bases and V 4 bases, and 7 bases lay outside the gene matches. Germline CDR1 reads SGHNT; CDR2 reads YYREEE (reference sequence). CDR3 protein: CASSLGTSGSTYEQYF. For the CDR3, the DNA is TGTGCCAGCAGCCTGGGGACTAGCGGGAGTACGTACGAGCAGTACTTC.

CDR3 coding DNA: TGTGCCAGCGAGGGTAGCGGGGTTAGCTCCTACAATGAGCAGTTCTTC. It translates to CASEGSGVSSYNEQFF. V gene TRBV28 combines with J gene TRBJ2-1, with 8 bases fitting TRBD2. The J segment lost 0 bases and the V segment lost 8 bases, leaving 9 bases of the junction unmatched. The CDR3 has 16 amino acids. Germline assignment: CDR1 MDHEN and CDR2 SYDVKM.

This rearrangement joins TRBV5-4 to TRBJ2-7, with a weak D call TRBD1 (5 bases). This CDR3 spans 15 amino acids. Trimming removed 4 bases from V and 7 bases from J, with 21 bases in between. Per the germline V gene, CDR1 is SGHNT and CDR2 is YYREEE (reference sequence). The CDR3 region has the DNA TGTGCCAGCAGCCCAAGACAAGGGGCGCGTTGGGAGCAGTACTTC. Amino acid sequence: CASSPRQGARWEQYF.

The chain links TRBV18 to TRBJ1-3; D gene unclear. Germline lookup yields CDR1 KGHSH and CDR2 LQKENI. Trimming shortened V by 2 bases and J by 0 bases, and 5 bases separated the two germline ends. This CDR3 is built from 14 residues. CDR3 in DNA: TGTGCCAGCTCACCAAGCGACTCTGGAAACACCATATATTTT. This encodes CASSPSDSGNTIYF.

The CDR3 sequence: CSASEGGRGHYGYTF. The CDR3 DNA reads as TGCAGTGCTAGTGAGGGGGGTAGGGGACACTATGGCTACACCTTC. V usage is TRBV20-1 and J usage is TRBJ1-2; TRBD1 is a possible D gene (6 bases). The CDR3 is 15 residues long. Germline values: CDR1 DFQATT, CDR2 SNEGSKA (reference sequence). Trimming removed 3 bases at V and 3 bases at J, with 17 bases between.

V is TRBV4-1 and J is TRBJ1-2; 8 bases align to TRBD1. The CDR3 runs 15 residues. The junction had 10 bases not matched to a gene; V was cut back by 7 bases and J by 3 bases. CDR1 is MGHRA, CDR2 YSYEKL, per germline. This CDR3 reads CASTGQGPFDYGYTF. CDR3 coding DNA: TGCGCCAGCACCGGACAGGGACCGTTTGACTATGGCTACACCTTC.

The CDR3, as DNA: TGTGCCTGGACGGAGAATAGCAATCAGCCCCAGCATTTT. Protein: CAWTENSNQPQHF. The chain links TRBV30 to TRBJ1-5; D remains unclear. The CDR3 extends over 13 amino acids. V lost 4 bases and J 0 bases, leaving 7 bases between the germline ends. In germline, CDR1 is GTSNPN, CDR2 SVGIG (reference sequence).

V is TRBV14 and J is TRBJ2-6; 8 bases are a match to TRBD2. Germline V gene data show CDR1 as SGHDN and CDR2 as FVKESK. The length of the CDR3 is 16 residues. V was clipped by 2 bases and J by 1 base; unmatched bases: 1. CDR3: CASSQPGGSGANVLTF. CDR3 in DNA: TGTGCCAGCAGCCAACCGGGAGGGTCTGGGGCCAACGTCCTGACTTTC.

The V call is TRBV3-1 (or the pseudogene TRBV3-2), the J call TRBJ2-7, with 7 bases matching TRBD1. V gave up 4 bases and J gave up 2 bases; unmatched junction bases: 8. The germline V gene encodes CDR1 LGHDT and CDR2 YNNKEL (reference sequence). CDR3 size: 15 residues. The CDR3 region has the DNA TGTGCCAGCAGCCCCTCAACGGGACAGCCCTACGAGCAGTACTTC. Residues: CASSPSTGQPYEQYF.

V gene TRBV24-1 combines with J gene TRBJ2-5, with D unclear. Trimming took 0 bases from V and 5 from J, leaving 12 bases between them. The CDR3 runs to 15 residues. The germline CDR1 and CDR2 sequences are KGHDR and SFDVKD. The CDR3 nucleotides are TGTGCCACCAGTGATTTGCAGTCAGGAAAGGAGACCCAGTACTTC. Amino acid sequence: CATSDLQSGKETQYF.

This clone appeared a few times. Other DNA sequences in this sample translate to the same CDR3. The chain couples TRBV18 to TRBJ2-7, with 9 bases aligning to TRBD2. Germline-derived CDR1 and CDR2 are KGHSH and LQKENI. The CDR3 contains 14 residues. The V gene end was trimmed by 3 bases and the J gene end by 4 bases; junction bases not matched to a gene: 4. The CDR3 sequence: CASSPPGLAYEQYF. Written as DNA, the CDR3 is TGTGCCAGCTCACCTCCGGGACTAGCTTACGAGCAGTACTTC.

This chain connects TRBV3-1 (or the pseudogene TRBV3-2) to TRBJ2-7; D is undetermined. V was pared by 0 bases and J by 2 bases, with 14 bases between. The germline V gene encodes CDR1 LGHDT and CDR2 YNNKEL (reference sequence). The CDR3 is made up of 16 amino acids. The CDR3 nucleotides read TGTGCCAGCAGCCAAGATAACCATCGAGGAACCTACGAGCAGTACTTC. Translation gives CASSQDNHRGTYEQYF.

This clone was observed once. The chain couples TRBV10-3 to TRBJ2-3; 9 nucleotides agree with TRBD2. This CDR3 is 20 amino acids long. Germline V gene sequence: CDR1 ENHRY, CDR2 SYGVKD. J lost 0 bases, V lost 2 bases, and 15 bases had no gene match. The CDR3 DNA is TGTGCCATCAGTGAGGGTATTGTACTAGCGGGTTTCCTTAGCACAGATACGCAGTATTTT. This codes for CAISEGIVLAGFLSTDTQYF.

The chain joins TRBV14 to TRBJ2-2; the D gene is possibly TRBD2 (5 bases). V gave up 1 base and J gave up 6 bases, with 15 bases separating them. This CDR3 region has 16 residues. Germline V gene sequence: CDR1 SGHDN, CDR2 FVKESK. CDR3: CASSQVEGGRAGELFF. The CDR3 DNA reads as TGTGCCAGCAGCCAAGTCGAGGGCGGTCGGGCCGGGGAGCTGTTTTTT.

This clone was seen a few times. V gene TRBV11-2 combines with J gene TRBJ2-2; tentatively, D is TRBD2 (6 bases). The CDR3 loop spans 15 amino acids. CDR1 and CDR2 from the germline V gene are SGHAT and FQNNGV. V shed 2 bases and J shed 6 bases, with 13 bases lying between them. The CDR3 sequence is CASSLRSLAPGELFF. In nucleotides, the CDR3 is TGTGCCAGCAGCTTAAGATCTCTAGCGCCCGGGGAGCTGTTTTTT.

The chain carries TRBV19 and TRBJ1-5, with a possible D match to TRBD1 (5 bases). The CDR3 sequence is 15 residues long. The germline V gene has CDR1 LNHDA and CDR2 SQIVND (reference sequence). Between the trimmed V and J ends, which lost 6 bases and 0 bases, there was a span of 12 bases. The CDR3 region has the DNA TGTGCCAGTAGGGGAGGGGACTATAGCAATCAGCCCCAGCATTTT. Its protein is CASRGGDYSNQPQHF.

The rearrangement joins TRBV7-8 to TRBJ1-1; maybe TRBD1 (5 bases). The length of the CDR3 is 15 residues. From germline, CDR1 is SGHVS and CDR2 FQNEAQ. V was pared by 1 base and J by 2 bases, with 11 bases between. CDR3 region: CASSLVGGINTEAFF. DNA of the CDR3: TGTGCCAGCAGCTTAGTTGGGGGGATTAACACTGAAGCTTTCTTT.

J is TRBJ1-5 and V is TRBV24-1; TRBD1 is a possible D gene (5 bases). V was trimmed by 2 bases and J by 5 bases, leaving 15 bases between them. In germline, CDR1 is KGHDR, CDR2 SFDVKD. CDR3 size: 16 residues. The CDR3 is CATSDSAGRDYQPQHF. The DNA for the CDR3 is TGTGCCACCAGTGATTCAGCCGGACGGGACTATCAGCCCCAGCATTTT.

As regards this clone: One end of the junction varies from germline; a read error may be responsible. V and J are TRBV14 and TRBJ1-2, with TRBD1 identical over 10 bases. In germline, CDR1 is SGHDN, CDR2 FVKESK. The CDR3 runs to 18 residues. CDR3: CASSEEDLARQGASGYTF. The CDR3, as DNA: TGTGCCAGCAGCGAAGAGGATTTGGCCCGACAGGGGGCTAGCGGCTACACCTTC. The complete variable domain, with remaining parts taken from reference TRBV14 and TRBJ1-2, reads EAGVTQFPSHSVIEKGQTVTLRCDPISGHDNLYWYRRVMGKEIKFLLHFVKESKQDESGMPNNRFLAERTGGTYSTLKVQPAELEDSGVYFCASSEEDLARQGASGYTFGSGTRLTVV.

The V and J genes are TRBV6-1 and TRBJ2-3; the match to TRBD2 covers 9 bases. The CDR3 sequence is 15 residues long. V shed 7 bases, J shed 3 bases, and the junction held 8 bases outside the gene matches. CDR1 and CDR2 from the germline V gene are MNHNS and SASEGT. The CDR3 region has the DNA TGTGCCAGCATAAATAGCGGGAGAGGAACAGATACGCAGTATTTT. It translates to CASINSGRGTDTQYF.

The CDR3 DNA is TGTGCCAGTAGTATTCTTTTTCAAACCAGGGGCGGAACTTCCTACGAGCAGTACTTC. This codes for CASSILFQTRGGTSYEQYF. This sequence joins TRBV19 and TRBJ2-7, with D perhaps TRBD1 (6 bases). Germline V lookup: CDR1 LNHDA, CDR2 SQIVND (reference sequence). The CDR3 loop spans 19 amino acids. Between the trimmed V and J ends, which lost 3 bases and 1 base, there was a span of 25 bases.

CDR3 sequence: CASSLKATRYQYNEQFF. CDR3 DNA: TGTGCCAGCAGCTTAAAGGCCACTAGATACCAATACAATGAGCAGTTCTTC. The chain combines TRBV7-3 with TRBJ2-1; D possibly corresponds to TRBD2 (5 bases). The CDR3 is 17 amino acids. CDR1 and CDR2 (germline): SGHTA, FQGTGA. Trimming removed 1 base from V and 4 bases from J, with 17 bases in between.